This TCR beta chain was profiled in a study of shared clonotypes between healthy human individuals. General study results and limits: Incompleteness in sorted-subset sequencing, despite large depth, was shown by rarefaction.

V was pared by 3 bases and J by 5 bases, with 13 bases between. Germline CDR1 is SGHVS and CDR2 is FQNEAQ. The CDR3 length is 14 residues. Genomic DNA from each subset was divided evenly over several immunoSEQ plates. Some clones are missing from TCRdb's copy, which holds only in-frame ones; the method was immunoSEQ multiplex PCR. The sample has around 550,000 clones, approximately 95% seen once. A note on this clone: Its specificity is not known.

Among the donors, all were Caucasian adults who lived in Nashville, Tennessee. Splitting of CD4+ cells produced CD45RA+ naive and CD45RA-negative memory subsets. Sequenced sample: naive CD4+ T cells sorted from blood. Subset meaning: CD45RA+ positively selected. The source is a woman aged 25 to 39 in good health. The V gene is TRBV7-8, the J gene TRBJ2-5; TRBD1 is a possible D gene (5 bases). DNA of the CDR3: TGTGCCAGCAGCTTTTGGGGCAGGGCTGAGACCCAGTACTTC. Translation: CASSFWGRAETQYF.